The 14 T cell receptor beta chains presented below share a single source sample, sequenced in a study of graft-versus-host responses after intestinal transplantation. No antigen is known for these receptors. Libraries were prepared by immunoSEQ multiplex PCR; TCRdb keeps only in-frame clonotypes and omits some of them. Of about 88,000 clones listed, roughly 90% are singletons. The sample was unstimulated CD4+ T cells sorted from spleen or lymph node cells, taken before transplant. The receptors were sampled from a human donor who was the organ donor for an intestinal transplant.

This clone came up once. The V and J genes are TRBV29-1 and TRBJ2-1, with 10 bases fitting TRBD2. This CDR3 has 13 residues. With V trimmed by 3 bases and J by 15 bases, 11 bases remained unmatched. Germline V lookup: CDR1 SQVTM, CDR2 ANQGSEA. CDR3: CSVDRLAGARRFF. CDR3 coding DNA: TGCAGCGTTGATCGGCTAGCGGGGGCCAGGAGGTTCTTC.

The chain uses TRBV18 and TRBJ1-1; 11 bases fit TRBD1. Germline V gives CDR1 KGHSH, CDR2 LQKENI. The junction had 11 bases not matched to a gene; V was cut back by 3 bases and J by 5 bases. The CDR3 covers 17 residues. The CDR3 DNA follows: TGTGCCAGCTCACCTTTAAGGGACAGGGGGTACGGAACTGAAGCTTTCTTT. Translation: CASSPLRDRGYGTEAFF.

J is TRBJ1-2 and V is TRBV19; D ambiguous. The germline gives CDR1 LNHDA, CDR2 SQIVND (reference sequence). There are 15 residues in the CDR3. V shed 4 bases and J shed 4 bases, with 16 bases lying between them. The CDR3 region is CASSTTIGSSYGYTF. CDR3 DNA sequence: TGTGCCAGTAGTACGACTATCGGGAGTAGCTATGGCTACACCTTC.

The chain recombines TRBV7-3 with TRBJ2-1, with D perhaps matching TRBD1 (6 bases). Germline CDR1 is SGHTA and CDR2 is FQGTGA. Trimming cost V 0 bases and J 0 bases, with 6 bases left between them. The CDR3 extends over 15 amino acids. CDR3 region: CASSLTGGSYNEQFF. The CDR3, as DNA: TGTGCCAGCAGCTTAACAGGGGGCTCCTACAATGAGCAGTTCTTC.

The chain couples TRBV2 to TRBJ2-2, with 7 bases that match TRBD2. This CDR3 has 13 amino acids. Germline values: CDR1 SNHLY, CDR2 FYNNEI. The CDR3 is CAMGRGDTGELFF. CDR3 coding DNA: TGTGCTATGGGTCGGGGGGACACCGGGGAGCTGTTTTTT.

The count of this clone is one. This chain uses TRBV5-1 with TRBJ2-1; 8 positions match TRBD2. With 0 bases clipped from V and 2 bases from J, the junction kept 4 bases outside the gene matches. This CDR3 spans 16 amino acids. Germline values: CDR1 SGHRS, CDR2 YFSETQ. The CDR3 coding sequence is TGCGCCAGCAGCTTGGGAGGGACTAGTCCCTACAATGAGCAGTTCTTC. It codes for CASSLGGTSPYNEQFF.

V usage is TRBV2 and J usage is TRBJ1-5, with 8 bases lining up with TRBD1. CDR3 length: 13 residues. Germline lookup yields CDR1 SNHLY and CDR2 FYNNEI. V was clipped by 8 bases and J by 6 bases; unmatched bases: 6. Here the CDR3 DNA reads TGTGCCAGCCTTGGACAGGGCGGTCAGCCCCAGCATTTT. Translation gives CASLGQGGQPQHF.

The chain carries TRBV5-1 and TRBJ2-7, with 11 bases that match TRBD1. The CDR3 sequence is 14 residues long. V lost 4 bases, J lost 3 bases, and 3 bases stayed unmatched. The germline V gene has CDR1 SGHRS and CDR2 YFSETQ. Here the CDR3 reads CASSGGQGVYEQYF. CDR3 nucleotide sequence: TGCGCCAGCAGCGGGGGACAGGGGGTCTACGAGCAGTACTTC.

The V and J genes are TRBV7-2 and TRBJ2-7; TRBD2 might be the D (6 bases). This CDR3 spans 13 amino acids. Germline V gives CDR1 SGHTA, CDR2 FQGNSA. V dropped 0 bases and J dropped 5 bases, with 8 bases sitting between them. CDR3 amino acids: CASSLAGGNEQYF. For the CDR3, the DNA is TGTGCCAGCAGCTTAGCTGGAGGGAACGAGCAGTACTTC.

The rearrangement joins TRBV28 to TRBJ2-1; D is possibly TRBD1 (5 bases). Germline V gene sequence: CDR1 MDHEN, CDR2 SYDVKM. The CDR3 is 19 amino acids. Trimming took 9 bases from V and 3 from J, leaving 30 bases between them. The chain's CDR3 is CASIRGAVPATLYYNEQFF. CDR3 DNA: TGTGCCAGTATACGTGGGGCCGTTCCCGCCACCCTCTACTACAATGAGCAGTTCTTC.

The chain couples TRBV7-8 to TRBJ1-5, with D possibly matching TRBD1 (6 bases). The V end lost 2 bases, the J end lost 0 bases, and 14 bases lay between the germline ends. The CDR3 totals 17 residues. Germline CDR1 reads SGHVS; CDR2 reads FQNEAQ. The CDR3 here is CASSLWRGRDSNQPQHF. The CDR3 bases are TGTGCCAGCAGCTTATGGCGGGGGCGGGATAGCAATCAGCCCCAGCATTTT.

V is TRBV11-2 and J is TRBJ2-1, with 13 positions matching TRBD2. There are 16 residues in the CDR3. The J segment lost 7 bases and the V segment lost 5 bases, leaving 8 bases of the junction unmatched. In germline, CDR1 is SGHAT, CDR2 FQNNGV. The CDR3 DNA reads TGTGCCAGCAGCCTACTAGCGGGAGGGAACCTTAATGAGCAGTTCTTC. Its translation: CASSLLAGGNLNEQFF.

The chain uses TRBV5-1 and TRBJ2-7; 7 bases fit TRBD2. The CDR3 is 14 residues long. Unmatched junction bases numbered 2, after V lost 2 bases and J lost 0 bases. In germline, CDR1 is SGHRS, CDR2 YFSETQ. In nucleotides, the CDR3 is TGCGCCAGCAGCTTACTAGCGAGCTCCTACGAGCAGTACTTC. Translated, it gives CASSLLASSYEQYF.

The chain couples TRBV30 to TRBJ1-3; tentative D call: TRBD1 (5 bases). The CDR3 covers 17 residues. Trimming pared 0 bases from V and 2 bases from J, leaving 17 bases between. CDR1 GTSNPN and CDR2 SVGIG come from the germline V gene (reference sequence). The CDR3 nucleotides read TGTGCCTGGAGTGTTCACCTTTACAGCAGGGCTGGAAACACCATATATTTT. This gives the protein CAWSVHLYSRAGNTIYF. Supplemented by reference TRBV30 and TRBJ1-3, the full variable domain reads SQTIHQWPATLVQPVGSPLSLECTVEGTSNPNLYWYRQAAGRGLQLLFYSVGIGQISSEVPQNLSASRPQDRQFILSSKKLLLSDSGFYLCAWSVHLYSRAGNTIYFGEGSWLTVV.